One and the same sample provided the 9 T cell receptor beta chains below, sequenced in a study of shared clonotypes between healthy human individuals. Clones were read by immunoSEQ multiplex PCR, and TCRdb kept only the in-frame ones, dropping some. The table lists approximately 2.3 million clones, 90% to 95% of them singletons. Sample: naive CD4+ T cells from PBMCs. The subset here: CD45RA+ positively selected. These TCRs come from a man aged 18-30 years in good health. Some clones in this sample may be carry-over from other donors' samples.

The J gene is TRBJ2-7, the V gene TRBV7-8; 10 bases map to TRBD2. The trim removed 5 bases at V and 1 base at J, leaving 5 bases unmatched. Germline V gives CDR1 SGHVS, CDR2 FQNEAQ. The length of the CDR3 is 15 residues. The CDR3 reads CASSPLAGESYEQYF. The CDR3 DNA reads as TGTGCCAGCAGCCCCCTAGCGGGAGAGTCCTACGAGCAGTACTTC.

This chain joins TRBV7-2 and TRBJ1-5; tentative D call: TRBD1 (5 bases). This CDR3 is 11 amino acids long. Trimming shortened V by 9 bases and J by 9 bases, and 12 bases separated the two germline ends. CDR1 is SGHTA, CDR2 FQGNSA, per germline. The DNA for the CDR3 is TGTGCCAGTGGGGCCTGGGGGCCCCAGCATTTT. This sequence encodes CASGAWGPQHF.

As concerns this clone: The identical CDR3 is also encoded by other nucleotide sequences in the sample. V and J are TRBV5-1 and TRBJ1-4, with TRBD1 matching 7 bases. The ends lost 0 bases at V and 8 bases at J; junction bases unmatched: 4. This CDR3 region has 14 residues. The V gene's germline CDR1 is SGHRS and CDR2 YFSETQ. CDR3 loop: CASSLGSGGEKLFF. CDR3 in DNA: TGCGCCAGCAGCTTGGGTTCAGGGGGAGAAAAACTGTTTTTT.

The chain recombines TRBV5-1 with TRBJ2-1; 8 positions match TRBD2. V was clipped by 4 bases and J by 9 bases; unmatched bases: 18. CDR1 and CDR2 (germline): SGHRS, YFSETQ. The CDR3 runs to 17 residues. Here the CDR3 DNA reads TGCGCCAGCAGCCCTGAGCCAAGCGGGAGACTTGATAGTGAGCAGTTCTTC. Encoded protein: CASSPEPSGRLDSEQFF.

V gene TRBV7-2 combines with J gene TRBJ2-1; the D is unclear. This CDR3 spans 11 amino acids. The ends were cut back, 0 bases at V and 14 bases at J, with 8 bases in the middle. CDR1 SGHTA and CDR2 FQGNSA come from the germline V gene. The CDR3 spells CASSLARREFF. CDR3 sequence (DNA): TGTGCCAGCAGCTTAGCCCGACGTGAGTTCTTC.

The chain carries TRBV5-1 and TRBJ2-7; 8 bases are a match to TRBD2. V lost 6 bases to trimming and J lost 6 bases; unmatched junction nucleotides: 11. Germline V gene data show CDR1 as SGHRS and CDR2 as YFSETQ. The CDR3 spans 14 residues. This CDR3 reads CASKTGGDSIEQYF. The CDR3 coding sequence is TGCGCCAGCAAGACCGGGGGGGACTCCATCGAGCAGTACTTC. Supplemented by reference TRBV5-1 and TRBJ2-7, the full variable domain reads KAGVTQTPRYLIKTRGQQVTLSCSPISGHRSVSWYQQTPGQGLQFLFEYFSETQRNKGNFPGRFSGRQFSNSRSEMNVSTLELGDSALYLCASKTGGDSIEQYFGPGTRLTVT.

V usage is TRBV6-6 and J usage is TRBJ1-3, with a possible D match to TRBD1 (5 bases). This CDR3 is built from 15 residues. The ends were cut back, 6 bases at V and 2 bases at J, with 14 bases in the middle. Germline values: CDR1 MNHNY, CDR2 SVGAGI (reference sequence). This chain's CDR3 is CASRRIGTTGNTIYF. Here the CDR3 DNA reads TGTGCCAGCAGACGAATCGGGACGACTGGAAACACCATATATTTT.

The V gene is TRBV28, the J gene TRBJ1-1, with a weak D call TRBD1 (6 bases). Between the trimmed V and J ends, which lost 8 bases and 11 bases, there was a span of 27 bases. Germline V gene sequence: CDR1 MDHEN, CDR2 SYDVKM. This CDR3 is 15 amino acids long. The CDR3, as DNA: TGTGCCAGCTCCTCCCCCTCTACAGGGAGCTCCCGGGCTTTCTTT. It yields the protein CASSSPSTGSSRAFF.

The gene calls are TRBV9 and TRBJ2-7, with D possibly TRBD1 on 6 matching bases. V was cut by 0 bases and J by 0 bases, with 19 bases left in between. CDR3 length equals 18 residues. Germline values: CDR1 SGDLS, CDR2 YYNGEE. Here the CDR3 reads CASSVGGSRGRGSYEQYF. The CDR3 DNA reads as TGTGCCAGCAGCGTAGGGGGTTCCAGGGGTCGCGGCTCCTACGAGCAGTACTTC.